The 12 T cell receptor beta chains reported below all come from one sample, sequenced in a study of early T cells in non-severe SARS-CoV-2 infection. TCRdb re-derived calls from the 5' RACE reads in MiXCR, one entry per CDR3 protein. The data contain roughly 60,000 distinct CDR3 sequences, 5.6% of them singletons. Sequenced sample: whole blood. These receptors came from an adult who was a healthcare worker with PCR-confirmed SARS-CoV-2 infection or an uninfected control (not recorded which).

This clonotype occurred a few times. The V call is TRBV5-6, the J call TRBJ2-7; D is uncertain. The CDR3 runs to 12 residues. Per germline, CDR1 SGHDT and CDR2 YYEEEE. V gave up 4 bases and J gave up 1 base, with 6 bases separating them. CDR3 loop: CASSRGSYEQYF. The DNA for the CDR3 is TGTGCCAGCAGCCGAGGATCCTACGAGCAGTACTTC. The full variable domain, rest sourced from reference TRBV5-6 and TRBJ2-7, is DAGVTQSPTHLIKTRGQQVTLRCSPKSGHDTVSWYQQALGQGPQFIFQYYEEEERQRGNFPDRFSGHQFPNYSSELNVNALLLGDSALYLCASSRGSYEQYFGPGTRLTVT.

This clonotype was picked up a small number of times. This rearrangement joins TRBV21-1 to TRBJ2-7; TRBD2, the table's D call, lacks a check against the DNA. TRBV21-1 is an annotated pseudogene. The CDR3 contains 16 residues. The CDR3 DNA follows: TGTGCCAGCAAGCAGGGTCACTCCCGACCCCCCTACGAGCAGTACTTC. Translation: CASKQGHSRPPYEQYF.

The CDR3 nucleotides are TGCGCCAGCAGCTCCGGGTCATCCTACACTGAAGCTTTCTTT. It translates to CASSSGSSYTEAFF. The rearrangement joins TRBV5-1 to TRBJ1-1, with unresolved D. Trimming left V 3 bases short and J 3 bases short, with 12 bases between. There are 14 residues in the CDR3. CDR1 SGHRS and CDR2 YFSETQ come from the germline V gene.

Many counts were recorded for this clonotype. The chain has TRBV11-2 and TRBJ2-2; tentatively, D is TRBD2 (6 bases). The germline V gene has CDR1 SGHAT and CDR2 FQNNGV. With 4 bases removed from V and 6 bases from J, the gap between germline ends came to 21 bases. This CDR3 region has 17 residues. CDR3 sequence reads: CASSSPERRAFAGELFF. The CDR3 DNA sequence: TGTGCCAGCAGCTCCCCTGAGAGGAGGGCCTTCGCCGGGGAGCTGTTTTTT.

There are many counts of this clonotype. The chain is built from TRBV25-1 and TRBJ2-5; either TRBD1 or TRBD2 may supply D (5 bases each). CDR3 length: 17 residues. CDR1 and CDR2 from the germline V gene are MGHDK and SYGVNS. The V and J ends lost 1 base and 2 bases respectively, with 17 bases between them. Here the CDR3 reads CASSEWIGGKAQETQYF. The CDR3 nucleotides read TGTGCCAGCAGTGAATGGATTGGGGGAAAGGCGCAAGAGACCCAGTACTTC.

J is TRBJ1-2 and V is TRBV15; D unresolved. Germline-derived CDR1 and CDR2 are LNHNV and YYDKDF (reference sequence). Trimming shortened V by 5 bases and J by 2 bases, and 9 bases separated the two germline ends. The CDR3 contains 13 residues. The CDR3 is CATSLLGNYGYTF. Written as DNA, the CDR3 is TGTGCCACCAGCCTTCTGGGGAACTATGGCTACACCTTC.

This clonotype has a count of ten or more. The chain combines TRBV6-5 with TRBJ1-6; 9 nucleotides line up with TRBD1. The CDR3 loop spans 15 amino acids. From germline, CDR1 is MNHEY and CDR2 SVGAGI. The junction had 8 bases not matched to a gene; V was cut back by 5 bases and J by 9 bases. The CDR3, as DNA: TGTGCCAGCAGTGAAACACAGGGGGCCGGTTCACCCCTCCACTTT. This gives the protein CASSETQGAGSPLHF.

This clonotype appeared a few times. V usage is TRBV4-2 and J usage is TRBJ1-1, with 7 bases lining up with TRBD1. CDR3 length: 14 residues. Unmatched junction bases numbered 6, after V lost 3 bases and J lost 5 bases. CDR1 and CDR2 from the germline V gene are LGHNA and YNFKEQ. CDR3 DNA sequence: TGTGCCAGCAGCCACAAAAGACAGGGTACTGAAGCTTTCTTT. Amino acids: CASSHKRQGTEAFF.

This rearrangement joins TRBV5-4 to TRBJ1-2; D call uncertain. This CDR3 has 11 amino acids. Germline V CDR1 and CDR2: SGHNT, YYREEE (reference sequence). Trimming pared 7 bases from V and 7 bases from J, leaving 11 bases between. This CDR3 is CASPTVSGYTF. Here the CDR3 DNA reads TGTGCCAGCCCAACCGTTAGTGGCTACACCTTC.

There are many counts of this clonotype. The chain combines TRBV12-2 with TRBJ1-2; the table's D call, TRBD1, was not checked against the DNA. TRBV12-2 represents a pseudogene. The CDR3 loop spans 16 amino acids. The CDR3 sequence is CASRQPRDRGNKGYTF. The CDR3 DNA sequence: TGTGCAAGTCGCCAGCCCCGGGACAGGGGTAATAAAGGCTACACCTTC.

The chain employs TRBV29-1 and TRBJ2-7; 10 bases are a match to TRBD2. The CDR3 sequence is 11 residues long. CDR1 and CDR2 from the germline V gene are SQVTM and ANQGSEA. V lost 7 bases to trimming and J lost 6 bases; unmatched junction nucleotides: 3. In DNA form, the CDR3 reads TGCAGCGGGGGGACTAGCGTCGAGCAGTACTTC. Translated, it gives CSGGTSVEQYF.

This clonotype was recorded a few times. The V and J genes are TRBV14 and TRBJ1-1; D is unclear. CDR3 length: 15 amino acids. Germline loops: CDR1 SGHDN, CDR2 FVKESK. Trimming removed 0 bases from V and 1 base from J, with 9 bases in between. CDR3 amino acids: CASSQESHPNTEAFF. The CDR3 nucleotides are TGTGCCAGCAGCCAAGAGAGTCATCCGAACACTGAAGCTTTCTTT.